The TCR beta chain described here comes from a study of metastatic and nonmetastatic thyroid tumors. The germline gives CDR1 SGHRS, CDR2 YFSETQ. The CDR3 contains 17 residues. In the case of this clone: One end of the junction varies from germline; a read error may be responsible.

There were no patients who had received any treatment before thyroid surgery. TCRdb re-called the PCR reads via MiXCR. The sample yields roughly 23,000 clones, 23% seen once. The specimen was blood. The genes are TRBV5-1 and TRBJ2-1, with a weak D call TRBD1 (9 bases). The clonotype originates from a male donor with papillary thyroid cancer or a benign thyroid nodule (not recorded which). Some clones in this sample may be carry-over from other donors' samples. This CDR3 is CSSSLAIAGQGLYEQFF. CDR3 DNA sequence: TGCTCCAGTAGCTTGGCCATAGCGGGACAGGGATTGTATGAGCAGTTCTTC.